The 32 T cell receptor beta chains given below trace back to one sample, sequenced in a study of tumour-infiltrating T cells in Burkitt lymphoma. Clones were sequenced by immunoSEQ multiplex PCR, and TCRdb holds only the in-frame ones, with some missing. The data hold several thousand clones, with around 70% observed a single time. The sequenced sample consisted of tumor tissue. The receptor set was obtained from a human donor with diffuse large B-cell lymphoma.

This chain joins TRBV7-9 and TRBJ1-6, with D possibly TRBD1 on 5 matching bases. This CDR3 is built from 15 residues. The V gene's germline CDR1 is SEHNR and CDR2 FQNEAQ (reference sequence). The V end was cut by 4 bases, the J end by 7 bases, with 14 bases between. The CDR3, as DNA: TGTGCCAGCAGCTCCCCACAGGACCTAAATTCACCCCTCCACTTT. Amino acids: CASSSPQDLNSPLHF.

The rearrangement links TRBV12-1 to TRBJ1-1; the table's TRBD1 call for D was not verified on the DNA. TRBV12-1 represents a pseudogene. The CDR3 runs 15 residues. The CDR3 DNA reads TGTGCCAGGACAGGGAAGAGGATCAGTTGCACTGAAGCTTTCTTT. Translating gives CARTGKRISCTEAFF.

The V and J genes are TRBV2 and TRBJ2-4; 7 bases fit TRBD2. This CDR3 region has 13 residues. Germline assignment: CDR1 SNHLY and CDR2 FYNNEI. The J segment lost 8 bases and the V segment lost 6 bases, leaving 7 bases of the junction unmatched. The CDR3 spells CASSGDYGDIQYF. Written as DNA, the CDR3 is TGTGCCAGCAGCGGGGACTACGGGGACATTCAGTACTTC. Filled out from reference TRBV2 and TRBJ2-4, the complete variable domain reads EPEVTQTPSHQVTQMGQEVILRCVPISNHLYFYWYRQILGQKVEFLVSFYNNEISEKSEIFDDQFSVERPDGSNFTLKIRSTKLEDSAMYFCASSGDYGDIQYFGAGTRLSVL.

The V and J genes are TRBV6-6 and TRBJ2-3; the match to TRBD1 covers 8 bases. The V gene's germline CDR1 is MNHNY and CDR2 SVGAGI (reference sequence). This CDR3 has 13 amino acids. J gave up 2 bases and V 7 bases, and 2 bases lay outside the gene matches. CDR3 region: CASTDRDTDTQYF. The CDR3 region has the DNA TGTGCCAGCACGGACAGGGACACAGATACGCAGTATTTT.

The rearrangement links TRBV19 to TRBJ1-3; D is uncertain. Trimming took 4 bases from V and 0 from J, leaving 7 bases between them. The length of the CDR3 is 14 residues. Per the germline V gene, CDR1 is LNHDA and CDR2 is SQIVND (reference sequence). The CDR3 here is CASSTSRSGNTIYF. In nucleotides, the CDR3 is TGTGCCAGTAGTACCAGTCGCTCTGGAAACACCATATATTTT.

The chain joins TRBV7-7 to TRBJ2-6, with 7 bases that match TRBD1. The CDR3 runs to 14 residues. With V trimmed by 11 bases and J by 3 bases, 7 bases remained unmatched. Per the germline V gene, CDR1 is SSHAT and CDR2 is FNYEAQ (reference sequence). CDR3 sequence: CAAGGMGGANVLTF. Here the CDR3 DNA reads TGTGCCGCAGGGGGAATGGGTGGGGCCAACGTCCTGACTTTC.

The chain recombines TRBV14 with TRBJ2-7; D is unclear. This CDR3 is 12 amino acids long. CDR1 SGHDN and CDR2 FVKESK come from the germline V gene. V dropped 1 base and J dropped 6 bases, with 7 bases sitting between them. The CDR3 nucleotides read TGTGCCAGCAGCCAAGTCCTCCTCGAGCAGTACTTC. Its translation: CASSQVLLEQYF.

This clone was seen a few times. This rearrangement joins TRBV7-2 to TRBJ1-2; TRBD1 matches at 10 bases. Trimming removed 5 bases from V and 8 bases from J; junction bases left unmatched: 8. CDR3 length: 14 amino acids. Germline V gene sequence: CDR1 SGHTA, CDR2 FQGNSA. The CDR3 loop reads CASSRQGAYEGYTF. DNA of the CDR3: TGTGCCAGCAGCCGACAGGGGGCCTATGAGGGCTACACCTTC.

The sample holds a few counts of this clone. V usage is TRBV10-3 and J usage is TRBJ1-1, with 9 nucleotides matching TRBD1. V shed 10 bases, J shed 3 bases, and the junction held 6 bases outside the gene matches. CDR1 and CDR2 (germline): ENHRY, SYGVKD. This CDR3 contains 13 residues. CDR3 nucleotide sequence: TGTGCCACCGCTTGGGACAGGGACACTGAAGCTTTCTTT. Translation gives CATAWDRDTEAFF.

This clone is hyperexpanded within its sample. The chain recombines TRBV19 with TRBJ1-5, with a possible D match to TRBD1 (5 bases). V lost 5 bases to trimming and J lost 4 bases, with 6 bases between them. CDR3 length: 12 amino acids. In germline, CDR1 is LNHDA, CDR2 SQIVND (reference sequence). For the CDR3, the DNA is TGTGCCAGTAGTGAGGGGAATCAGCCCCAGCATTTT. Translating it yields CASSEGNQPQHF.

CDR3 loop: CASSQVVQGGPGDTQYF. CDR3 nucleotides: TGCGCCAGCAGCCAAGTAGTGCAGGGAGGACCTGGGGATACGCAGTATTTT. The chain recombines TRBV4-1 with TRBJ2-3, with D possibly being TRBD2 (6 bases). From germline, CDR1 is MGHRA and CDR2 YSYEKL. V was shortened by 1 base and J by 6 bases, with 20 bases between the two germline ends. The CDR3 length is 17 residues.

The rearrangement uses TRBV6-5 and TRBJ1-5, with 8 bases lining up with TRBD1. This CDR3 contains 13 residues. Germline CDR1 reads MNHEY; CDR2 reads SVGAGI. The trim removed 7 bases at V and 7 bases at J, leaving 6 bases unmatched. For the CDR3, the DNA is TGTGCCAGCAAAGGACAGGGCGGGCAGCCCCAGCATTTT. Translation gives CASKGQGGQPQHF.

The chain carries TRBV2 and TRBJ1-5; the D is unclear. Trimming removed 2 bases at V and 2 bases at J, with 7 bases between. This CDR3 is built from 14 residues. Germline V gene data show CDR1 as SNHLY and CDR2 as FYNNEI. CDR3 in amino acids: CASSEMWGNQPQHF. The CDR3 DNA sequence: TGTGCCAGCAGTGAAATGTGGGGCAATCAGCCCCAGCATTTT.

The chain is built from TRBV5-5 and TRBJ2-5; TRBD2 agrees at 10 bases. The CDR3 covers 14 residues. J gave up 5 bases and V 3 bases, and 4 bases lay outside the gene matches. Germline V gives CDR1 SGHKS, CDR2 YYEKEE (reference sequence). The CDR3 nucleotides read TGTGCCAGCAGCTGGCTAGCGGGGGTGGAGACCCAGTACTTC. Amino acids: CASSWLAGVETQYF. Complete variable domain (other parts from reference TRBV5-5 and TRBJ2-5): DAGVTQSPTHLIKTRGQQVTLRCSPISGHKSVSWYQQVLGQGPQFIFQYYEKEERGRGNFPDRFSARQFPNYSSELNVNALLLGDSALYLCASSWLAGVETQYFGPGTRLLVL.

V usage is TRBV19 and J usage is TRBJ2-5; possible D gene TRBD1, 6 bases. Germline V lookup: CDR1 LNHDA, CDR2 SQIVND (reference sequence). The CDR3 runs 13 residues. V was clipped by 5 bases and J by 1 base, with 8 bases between them. CDR3 amino acids: CASSGQLQETQYF. The CDR3 coding sequence is TGTGCCAGTAGTGGACAGCTCCAAGAGACCCAGTACTTC. The full variable domain, completed using reference TRBV19 and TRBJ2-5, is DGGITQSPKYLFRKEGQNVTLSCEQNLNHDAMYWYRQDPGQGLRLIYYSQIVNDFQKGDIAEGYSVSREKKESFPLTVTSAQKNPTAFYLCASSGQLQETQYFGPGTRLLVL.

V is TRBV5-6 and J is TRBJ1-1, with D hard to call. The CDR3 loop spans 15 amino acids. V was pared by 0 bases and J by 1 base, with 10 bases between. Germline V gives CDR1 SGHDT, CDR2 YYEEEE. CDR3 region: CASSLEEGPNTEAFF. Here the CDR3 DNA reads TGTGCCAGCAGCTTGGAAGAGGGCCCGAACACTGAAGCTTTCTTT.

The chain is built from TRBV5-1 and TRBJ2-2; 10 bases match TRBD2. Germline CDR1 and CDR2: SGHRS and YFSETQ. This CDR3 has 14 amino acids. The trim removed 7 bases at V and 6 bases at J, leaving 6 bases unmatched. The CDR3 DNA sequence: TGCGCCAGCCGCCGGGGACTAGCGCCCGGGGAGCTGTTTTTT. Protein sequence: CASRRGLAPGELFF.

This clone is categorized as medium-sized. The J gene is TRBJ2-2, the V gene TRBV6-5; D remains unclear. The CDR3 is 13 residues long. V lost 6 bases, J lost 6 bases, and 11 bases lay in between. Germline V gene data show CDR1 as MNHEY and CDR2 as SVGAGI. The chain's CDR3 is CASSLIGAGELFF. CDR3 nucleotides: TGTGCCAGCAGCCTCATTGGGGCCGGGGAGCTGTTTTTT.

This clone was seen a handful of times. The chain combines TRBV18 with TRBJ2-2; no definite D call. Trimming pared 8 bases from V and 0 bases from J, leaving 19 bases between. This CDR3 spans 17 amino acids. From germline, CDR1 is KGHSH and CDR2 LQKENI. This chain's CDR3 is CASPTRKATANTGELFF. DNA for the CDR3: TGTGCCAGCCCTACGAGGAAAGCGACGGCGAACACCGGGGAGCTGTTTTTT.

Concerning this clone itself: Compared with germline, one end of the junction differs, possibly owing to a read error. The chain uses TRBV6-1 and TRBJ1-1; no reliable D call. The CDR3 totals 8 residues. Germline V gives CDR1 MNHNS, CDR2 SASEGT. CDR3 coding DNA: TGTGCCAGCACCGGACGGGTCTTT. Protein sequence: CASTGRVF.

The chain is built from TRBV9 and TRBJ1-6; D unclear. Germline V lookup: CDR1 SGDLS, CDR2 YYNGEE. Trimming shortened V by 0 bases and J by 10 bases, and 8 bases separated the two germline ends. The CDR3 totals 13 residues. The CDR3 nucleotides read TGTGCCAGCAGCGTAGCCCCTCGCTCACCCCTCCACTTT. Protein product: CASSVAPRSPLHF. The full variable domain, completed using reference TRBV9 and TRBJ1-6, is DSGVTQTPKHLITATGQRVTLRCSPRSGDLSVYWYQQSLDQGLQFLIQYYNGEERAKGNILERFSAQQFPDLHSELNLSSLELGDSALYFCASSVAPRSPLHFGNGTRLTVT.

The chain joins TRBV7-2 to TRBJ2-4; possible D gene TRBD1, 5 bases. The CDR3 is 15 amino acids. Trimming removed 5 bases from V and 2 bases from J, with 13 bases in between. From germline, CDR1 is SGHTA and CDR2 FQGNSA. The CDR3 bases are TGTGCCAGCAGCAGAATCAGGGTATCCAAAAACATTCAGTACTTC. It translates to CASSRIRVSKNIQYF.

This clone is medium-sized. The J gene is TRBJ1-2, the V gene TRBV19, with TRBD1 identical over 9 bases. Germline CDR1 reads LNHDA; CDR2 reads SQIVND (reference sequence). The CDR3 is 15 residues long. Trimming cost V 6 bases and J 4 bases; bases outside gene matches: 9. The CDR3 coding sequence is TGTGCCAGTAGCTCCGGGACAGGGTCTGGCTATGGCTACACCTTC. Protein sequence: CASSSGTGSGYGYTF.

This clone was detected only a few times. The V call is TRBV19, the J call TRBJ1-1; no definite D call. Germline V gene lookup returns CDR1 LNHDA and CDR2 SQIVND (reference sequence). The CDR3 length is 13 residues. Trimming removed 3 bases at V and 3 bases at J, with 8 bases between. CDR3 in DNA: TGTGCCAGTAGTATGAATGGGGACACTGAAGCTTTCTTT. Translation gives CASSMNGDTEAFF.

The chain carries TRBV5-1 and TRBJ2-1; no clear D. The CDR3 has 12 residues. With 0 bases removed from V and 8 bases from J, the gap between germline ends came to 6 bases. Germline V lookup: CDR1 SGHRS, CDR2 YFSETQ. CDR3 amino acids: CASSLGSHEQFF. CDR3 coding DNA: TGCGCCAGCAGCTTGGGTAGCCATGAGCAGTTCTTC.

V is TRBV25-1 and J is TRBJ1-6; D uncertain. Germline V gives CDR1 MGHDK, CDR2 SYGVNS. The CDR3 has 15 residues. V lost 5 bases and J lost 7, with 15 bases in between. The CDR3 loop reads CASSPLGRLNSPLHF. The CDR3 nucleotides are TGTGCCAGCAGTCCCTTGGGTAGATTAAATTCACCCCTCCACTTT.

The chain recombines TRBV13 with TRBJ1-2; the match to TRBD1 covers 7 bases. There are 14 residues in the CDR3. Trimming at V came to 11 bases and at J to 4 bases, leaving 13 bases not matched to a gene. Per germline, CDR1 PRHDT and CDR2 FYEKMQ (reference sequence). The CDR3 protein is CAGQDRASSYGYTF. CDR3 sequence (DNA): TGTGCCGGACAAGACAGGGCTTCTAGCTATGGCTACACCTTC.

This chain connects TRBV6-1 to TRBJ2-5; perhaps TRBD1 as D (5 bases). Trimming removed 1 base from V and 5 bases from J, with 14 bases in between. The CDR3 is made up of 15 amino acids. From germline, CDR1 is MNHNS and CDR2 SASEGT. The CDR3 DNA follows: TGTGCCAGCAGTGAAGAAATCTCTGCAGGGGAGACCCAGTACTTC. Its protein is CASSEEISAGETQYF.

V usage is TRBV7-9 and J usage is TRBJ2-7; D perhaps matches TRBD2 (7 bases). This CDR3 is built from 16 residues. Germline V CDR1 and CDR2: SEHNR, FQNEAQ (reference sequence). The V and J ends lost 8 bases and 3 bases respectively, with 23 bases between them. In DNA, the CDR3 is TGTGCCAGCTCCTCGGAGGGGGGGGGCCCCAACTACGAGCAGTACTTC. Its protein product is CASSSEGGGPNYEQYF.

This clone rates as medium-sized. The chain couples TRBV9 to TRBJ1-4; 10 bases are shared with TRBD1. The CDR3 has 15 amino acids. The junction had 6 bases not matched to a gene; V was cut back by 3 bases and J by 7 bases. Germline-derived CDR1 and CDR2 are SGDLS and YYNGEE. The CDR3 protein is CASSARQGAGEKLFF. The CDR3 bases are TGTGCCAGCAGCGCCCGACAGGGGGCGGGTGAAAAACTGTTTTTT.

This clone was detected a few times. V and J are TRBV27 and TRBJ2-1, with D hard to call. Looked up from germline, CDR1 is MNHEY and CDR2 is SMNVEV (reference sequence). This CDR3 is 15 amino acids long. Trimming cost V 0 bases and J 4 bases, with 10 bases left between them. CDR3 DNA: TGTGCCAGCAGTTTATCGTACCAGTTTTACAATGAGCAGTTCTTC. Translated, it gives CASSLSYQFYNEQFF.

The chain recombines TRBV6-5 with TRBJ1-4; D gene unclear. Germline V CDR1 and CDR2: MNHEY, SVGAGI. This CDR3 has 15 residues. V lost 0 bases and J 8 bases, leaving 13 bases between the germline ends. The CDR3 region is CASSYSERTREKLFF. The CDR3 DNA reads as TGTGCCAGCAGTTACTCGGAGCGAACTAGGGAAAAACTGTTTTTT.